The 27 T cell receptor beta chains below all came from one sample that was sequenced in a study of blood T cell repertoires in COVID-19. Clones were sequenced by immunoSEQ multiplex PCR, and TCRdb holds only the in-frame ones, with some missing. The table records 490,000 or so clones, 75% to 90% of them present only once. Sequencing was carried out using PBMCs or T cells enriched from blood (not recorded which). The receptors here all came from a woman aged 55-69 years who had recovered from COVID-19.

Here the CDR3 reads CASRSGQGAADTQYF. In nucleotides, the CDR3 is TGTGCCAGCAGATCGGGACAGGGGGCTGCAGATACGCAGTATTTT. The V and J genes are TRBV6-5 and TRBJ2-3; 12 nucleotides match TRBD1. The trim removed 6 bases at V and 4 bases at J, leaving 5 bases unmatched. Looked up from germline, CDR1 is MNHEY and CDR2 is SVGAGI. The CDR3 extends over 15 amino acids.

V gene TRBV19 combines with J gene TRBJ2-5; 9 bases fit TRBD1. The germline gives CDR1 LNHDA, CDR2 SQIVND (reference sequence). V shed 5 bases and J 4 bases; nucleotides not matched to a gene: 11. The CDR3 is 16 amino acids. The DNA of the CDR3 is TGTGCCAGTAGTGGTGAGGTGACAGGGGGGAGAGAGACCCAGTACTTC. Translated, it gives CASSGEVTGGRETQYF. Drawing the rest from reference TRBV19 and TRBJ2-5, the complete variable domain is DGGITQSPKYLFRKEGQNVTLSCEQNLNHDAMYWYRQDPGQGLRLIYYSQIVNDFQKGDIAEGYSVSREKKESFPLTVTSAQKNPTAFYLCASSGEVTGGRETQYFGPGTRLLVL.

The rearrangement uses TRBV5-8 and TRBJ1-1; D uncertain. The CDR3 loop spans 15 amino acids. Germline V gene lookup returns CDR1 SGHTS and CDR2 YDEGEE. With 2 bases removed from V and 2 bases from J, the gap between germline ends came to 13 bases. The chain's CDR3 is CASSFRVRVNTEAFF. CDR3 nucleotides: TGTGCCAGCAGCTTTCGGGTGAGAGTTAACACTGAAGCTTTCTTT.

The chain combines TRBV27 with TRBJ1-2, with D hard to call. The CDR3 is 11 residues long. CDR1 is MNHEY and CDR2 is SMNVEV in the germline V gene (reference sequence). V lost 5 bases to trimming and J lost 4 bases, with 5 bases between them. The CDR3 region has the DNA TGTGCCAGCAGTAACTTCTATGGCTACACCTTC. Translating it yields CASSNFYGYTF.

The genes are TRBV24-1 and TRBJ2-5, with 10 bases matching TRBD1. CDR3 size: 16 residues. Germline V CDR1 and CDR2: KGHDR, SFDVKD. V trimming: 3 bases; J trimming: 4 bases; junction bases outside the gene matches: 7. CDR3 coding DNA: TGTGCCACCAGTGATACGGGACAGGGGATCGGAGAGACCCAGTACTTC. Encoded protein: CATSDTGQGIGETQYF.

The rearrangement joins TRBV20-1 to TRBJ2-5; 13 bases are shared with TRBD2. V trimming: 3 bases; J trimming: 5 bases; junction bases outside the gene matches: 6. There are 15 residues in the CDR3. Germline V gene data show CDR1 as DFQATT and CDR2 as SNEGSKA (reference sequence). CDR3 sequence: CSASGLAGAGETQYF. The CDR3 DNA reads TGCAGTGCTAGTGGACTAGCGGGGGCGGGGGAGACCCAGTACTTC.

V and J are TRBV5-1 and TRBJ1-6, with TRBD1 identical over 7 bases. Trimming took 1 base from V and 9 from J; bases not matched to a gene: 4. The germline gives CDR1 SGHRS, CDR2 YFSETQ. This CDR3 contains 14 residues. CDR3 in amino acids: CASSLNWDSSPLHF. Written as DNA, the CDR3 is TGCGCCAGCAGCTTGAACTGGGACAGTTCACCCCTCCACTTT.

The chain joins TRBV29-1 to TRBJ1-4, with no clear D. There are 13 residues in the CDR3. The germline CDR1 and CDR2 sequences are SQVTM and ANQGSEA. Trimming removed 5 bases from V and 0 bases from J, with 7 bases in between. The DNA of the CDR3 is TGCAGCGTTCGACGGGCAACTAATGAAAAACTGTTTTTT. This codes for CSVRRATNEKLFF.

The chain uses TRBV4-1 and TRBJ1-2; D is undetermined. Trimming took 3 bases from V and 7 from J, leaving 15 bases between them. The CDR3 extends over 14 amino acids. CDR1 is MGHRA and CDR2 is YSYEKL in the germline V gene. CDR3 nucleotides: TGCGCCAGCAGCCACCCCGAGGCGCATGGTGGCTACACCTTC. Protein sequence: CASSHPEAHGGYTF.

The chain combines TRBV20-1 with TRBJ1-1; D is uncertain. Trimming removed 4 bases at V and 11 bases at J, with 14 bases between. CDR1 is DFQATT, CDR2 SNEGSKA, per germline (reference sequence). The CDR3 has 11 residues. DNA of the CDR3: TGCAGTGCTACTCTTGGTCAGCGGGCTTTCTTT. Translation: CSATLGQRAFF.

The sample holds one count of this clone. CDR3 sequence: CASRGRAGNQPQHF. The CDR3 nucleotides are TGTGCCAGCCGAGGGAGGGCGGGCAATCAGCCCCAGCATTTT. The chain carries TRBV9 and TRBJ1-5; D is undetermined. V was pared by 7 bases and J by 2 bases, with 13 bases between. The CDR3 is made up of 14 amino acids. Germline CDR1 SGDLS, CDR2 YYNGEE.

The V gene is TRBV2, the J gene TRBJ1-5; D uncertain. The CDR3 consists of 13 residues. The V end lost 4 bases, the J end lost 7 bases, and 11 bases lay between the germline ends. Germline CDR1 is SNHLY and CDR2 is FYNNEI. The CDR3 DNA is TGTGCCAGCAGTGGGAACAGCCAACAGCCCCAGCATTTT. It is translated as CASSGNSQQPQHF.

The genes are TRBV14 and TRBJ2-4, with D possibly being TRBD1 (6 bases). CDR3 length: 12 amino acids. The germline V gene encodes CDR1 SGHDN and CDR2 FVKESK. V was clipped by 1 base and J by 16 bases, with 14 bases between them. The CDR3 DNA is TGTGCCAGCAGCCAAGGGGACCGGGACAACTACTTC. Its translation is CASSQGDRDNYF. Drawing the rest from reference TRBV14 and TRBJ2-4, the complete variable domain is EAGVTQFPSHSVIEKGQTVTLRCDPISGHDNLYWYRRVMGKEIKFLLHFVKESKQDESGMPNNRFLAERTGGTYSTLKVQPAELEDSGVYFCASSQGDRDNYFGAGTRLSVL.

The V call is TRBV18, the J call TRBJ1-1; D may be TRBD1 (5 bases). The CDR3 loop spans 14 amino acids. Trimming shortened V by 6 bases and J by 1 base, and 12 bases separated the two germline ends. Looked up from germline, CDR1 is KGHSH and CDR2 is LQKENI. CDR3 region: CASSRQPTNTEAFF. CDR3 sequence (DNA): TGTGCCAGCTCGCGACAGCCGACGAACACTGAAGCTTTCTTT.

This rearrangement joins TRBV27 to TRBJ1-4; 7 bases are shared with TRBD1. Trimming cost V 3 bases and J 8 bases; bases outside gene matches: 9. The CDR3 extends over 15 amino acids. Germline V lookup: CDR1 MNHEY, CDR2 SMNVEV (reference sequence). The CDR3 is CASSLRDRSSEKLFF. The CDR3 DNA reads as TGTGCCAGCAGTTTGAGGGACAGAAGCAGCGAAAAACTGTTTTTT.

This rearrangement joins TRBV7-9 to TRBJ1-5; 7 bases agree with TRBD1. The trim removed 1 base at V and 0 bases at J, leaving 3 bases unmatched. CDR3 size: 16 residues. Germline lookup yields CDR1 SEHNR and CDR2 FQNEAQ (reference sequence). The CDR3, as DNA: TGTGCCAGCAGCTTAGGGACAGGTAATAGCAATCAGCCCCAGCATTTT. As protein: CASSLGTGNSNQPQHF.

This clone was seen just once. The chain employs TRBV4-2 and TRBJ1-2; D is uncertain. Looked up from germline, CDR1 is LGHNA and CDR2 is YNFKEQ. The CDR3 has 16 amino acids. The V end was cut by 0 bases, the J end by 0 bases, with 11 bases between. The CDR3 bases are TGTGCCAGCAGCCAAGATAAGCCCCTTCCTAACTATGGCTACACCTTC. This encodes CASSQDKPLPNYGYTF.

The chain uses TRBV18 and TRBJ2-5, with 10 bases identical to TRBD1. The CDR3 runs to 15 residues. Losses at the gene ends were 4 bases for V and 5 bases for J; bases not matched to a gene: 7. CDR1 and CDR2 (germline): KGHSH, LQKENI. The CDR3 DNA sequence: TGTGCCAGCTCACACAAGACAGGGGGCGGCGAGACCCAGTACTTC. Translated, it gives CASSHKTGGGETQYF.

This rearrangement joins TRBV5-1 to TRBJ1-2; 8 positions match TRBD1. The CDR3 length is 13 residues. V lost 3 bases to trimming and J lost 4 bases; unmatched junction nucleotides: 2. Germline CDR1 is SGHRS and CDR2 is YFSETQ. The CDR3 sequence: CASSSTGGYGYTF. CDR3 bases: TGCGCCAGCAGCTCAACAGGGGGCTATGGCTACACCTTC.

As concerns this clone: The same CDR3 arises from other DNA sequences in this sample as well. This chain connects TRBV9 to TRBJ1-4; 7 bases are a match to TRBD1. J lost 5 bases, V lost 3 bases, and 4 bases had no gene match. The germline CDR1 and CDR2 sequences are SGDLS and YYNGEE. The CDR3 contains 14 residues. This CDR3 is CASSAGTANEKLFF. CDR3 coding DNA: TGTGCCAGCAGCGCCGGGACAGCAAATGAAAAACTGTTTTTT.

The chain is built from TRBV11-2 and TRBJ2-7; 13 positions agree with TRBD2. The V gene's germline CDR1 is SGHAT and CDR2 FQNNGV. Unmatched junction bases numbered 6, after V lost 6 bases and J lost 1 base. This CDR3 spans 16 amino acids. The CDR3 DNA follows: TGTGCCAGCAGAAAACCGGGACTAGCGGGGTCCTACGAGCAGTACTTC. Translation: CASRKPGLAGSYEQYF.

This chain connects TRBV5-4 to TRBJ2-1; D is perhaps TRBD1 (6 bases). The germline gives CDR1 SGHNT, CDR2 YYREEE (reference sequence). The CDR3 sequence is 16 residues long. V lost 3 bases to trimming and J lost 9 bases, with 22 bases between them. CDR3 coding DNA: TGTGCCAGCAGCTGGGACGGTCCGGAGGTAGGGGGTGAGCAGTTCTTC. Its translation is CASSWDGPEVGGEQFF.

V usage is TRBV19 and J usage is TRBJ2-3; 7 bases are shared with TRBD1. CDR3 length: 13 residues. Germline loops: CDR1 LNHDA, CDR2 SQIVND (reference sequence). V trimming: 5 bases; J trimming: 6 bases; junction bases outside the gene matches: 5. In DNA form, the CDR3 reads TGTGCCAGTAGTCCAGGGGGTAGGGATACGCAGTATTTT. Amino acid sequence: CASSPGGRDTQYF. The full variable domain, completed using reference TRBV19 and TRBJ2-3, is DGGITQSPKYLFRKEGQNVTLSCEQNLNHDAMYWYRQDPGQGLRLIYYSQIVNDFQKGDIAEGYSVSREKKESFPLTVTSAQKNPTAFYLCASSPGGRDTQYFGPGTRLTVL.

This chain links TRBV2 with TRBJ2-6; D possibly corresponds to TRBD1 (5 bases). There are 13 residues in the CDR3. V shed 8 bases and J shed 2 bases, with 7 bases lying between them. Per germline, CDR1 SNHLY and CDR2 FYNNEI. CDR3 sequence reads: CASQGTGANVLTF. As DNA, the CDR3 is TGTGCCAGCCAGGGCACTGGGGCCAACGTCCTGACTTTC.

The chain joins TRBV24-1 to TRBJ2-5, with 7 positions matching TRBD1. V lost 5 bases, J lost 2 bases, and 10 bases stayed unmatched. The CDR3 runs to 16 residues. The germline V gene encodes CDR1 KGHDR and CDR2 SFDVKD. In DNA, the CDR3 is TGTGCCACCAGTGGGAGTCTTGGGACAGTACAAGAGACCCAGTACTTC. The encoded protein is CATSGSLGTVQETQYF.

This sequence joins TRBV28 and TRBJ1-6; D gene unclear. The germline V gene has CDR1 MDHEN and CDR2 SYDVKM. This CDR3 has 14 amino acids. Deletions cut 3 bases from V and 5 bases from J, with 8 bases between. The CDR3 reads CASSLTKNNSPLHF. CDR3 DNA sequence: TGTGCCAGCAGTTTGACAAAAAATAATTCACCCCTCCACTTT.

CDR3 bases: TGTGCCACCAGTGATAGTAGCCGGGACAGGGTCTACGAGCAGTACTTC. It specifies CATSDSSRDRVYEQYF. The V call is TRBV24-1, the J call TRBJ2-7; TRBD1 matches 9 bases. Germline CDR1 and CDR2: KGHDR and SFDVKD. The CDR3 totals 16 residues. V gave up 3 bases and J gave up 3 bases; unmatched junction bases: 8.